Listed here is a single T cell receptor (beta chain). The V gene's germline CDR1 is SGHAT and CDR2 FQNNGV. V lost 7 bases, J lost 1 base, and 7 bases stayed unmatched. This CDR3 has 16 amino acids. This entry comes from a study of blood T cell repertoires in COVID-19. Whole-study context: COVID-19 samples collected from the United States, Italy and Spain covered acute and convalescent phases. In each case, the material was cDNA or gDNA derived from T cells, B-cell-depleted T cells, or PBMCs.

Source study methods: Amplifying reference gene primers gave estimates of nucleated cell counts. Data came from immunoSEQ multiplex PCR; TCRdb stores just in-frame clones and leaves some out. V and J calls and clone size are as listed in that table; D and trimming were resolved from the DNA. The table records about 98,000 clones, 82% of them present only once. V and J are TRBV11-2 and TRBJ2-2, with 9 nucleotides matching TRBD1. The receptor was isolated from a man aged 65-85 years with active or convalescent COVID-19. Input material: peripheral blood. CDR3 loop: CASNPGTGKNTGELFF. For the CDR3, the DNA is TGTGCCAGCAACCCCGGGACAGGGAAGAACACCGGGGAGCTGTTTTTT.